One sample yielded the 7 T cell receptor beta chains listed below, sequenced in a study of T cells in localized non-small cell lung cancer. Profiled with immunoSEQ multiplex PCR; TCRdb holds only in-frame clones, not every one. Among 30,000 to 45,000 clones listed, approximately 92% were seen once. The sample was peripheral blood, taken before any cancer treatment. All receptors derive from a female donor at least 60 years old with stage I lung adenocarcinoma.

This chain links TRBV5-1 with TRBJ1-6, with D perhaps TRBD1 (5 bases). CDR1 SGHRS and CDR2 YFSETQ come from the germline V gene. Trimming removed 3 bases from V and 6 bases from J, with 13 bases in between. The CDR3 has 15 amino acids. CDR3 DNA sequence: TGCGCCAGCAGCTCCCTATGGGGCAGTAATTCACCCCTCCACTTT. It yields the protein CASSSLWGSNSPLHF. Full variable domain (rest looked up from reference TRBV5-1 and TRBJ1-6): KAGVTQTPRYLIKTRGQQVTLSCSPISGHRSVSWYQQTPGQGLQFLFEYFSETQRNKGNFPGRFSGRQFSNSRSEMNVSTLELGDSALYLCASSSLWGSNSPLHFGNGTRLTVT.

This sequence joins TRBV9 and TRBJ2-2, with D uncertain. Germline V lookup: CDR1 SGDLS, CDR2 YYNGEE. CDR3 length equals 15 residues. With 2 bases removed from V and 3 bases from J, the gap between germline ends came to 11 bases. The CDR3 spells CASSVSPGDTGELFF. In nucleotides, the CDR3 is TGTGCCAGCAGCGTGTCCCCCGGAGACACCGGGGAGCTGTTTTTT.

This chain links TRBV11-2 with TRBJ2-2; D is ambiguous. The V gene's germline CDR1 is SGHAT and CDR2 FQNNGV. The CDR3 has 13 residues. Trimming pared 1 base from V and 5 bases from J, leaving 5 bases between. CDR3 DNA sequence: TGTGCCAGCAGCTTAGGGGTTACCGGGGAGCTGTTTTTT. Translating it yields CASSLGVTGELFF.

V is TRBV11-2 and J is TRBJ2-7, with D possibly TRBD1 on 5 matching bases. The V end was cut by 0 bases, the J end by 2 bases, with 11 bases between. The CDR3 extends over 15 amino acids. From germline, CDR1 is SGHAT and CDR2 FQNNGV. In nucleotides, the CDR3 is TGTGCCAGCAGCTTAGATTCCTCAGGGACCTACGAGCAGTACTTC. Encoded protein: CASSLDSSGTYEQYF. Full variable domain (outside the CDR3, taken from reference TRBV11-2 and TRBJ2-7): EAGVAQSPRYKIIEKRQSVAFWCNPISGHATLYWYQQILGQGPKLLIQFQNNGVVDDSQLPKDRFSAERLKGVDSTLKIQPAKLEDSAVYLCASSLDSSGTYEQYFGPGTRLTVT.

The genes are TRBV4-2 and TRBJ1-1; 7 bases line up with TRBD1. This CDR3 comprises 15 residues. V trimming: 4 bases; J trimming: 4 bases; junction bases outside the gene matches: 9. From germline, CDR1 is LGHNA and CDR2 YNFKEQ. The chain's CDR3 is CASSPRGIGSTEAFF. The CDR3 DNA sequence: TGTGCCAGCAGCCCCAGGGGGATAGGTAGCACTGAAGCTTTCTTT.

For the CDR3, the DNA is TGTGCCAGCAGTGAAGAGGGAGGGGGCAATCAGCCCCAGCATTTT. It translates to CASSEEGGGNQPQHF. The chain joins TRBV2 to TRBJ1-5; a weak D match, TRBD1 (5 bases). CDR1 is SNHLY and CDR2 is FYNNEI in the germline V gene. The germline V and J ends were trimmed by 1 base and 2 bases, with 9 bases remaining between them. This CDR3 has 15 residues.

The genes are TRBV11-3 and TRBJ1-1; D ambiguous. Per the germline V gene, CDR1 is SGHNT and CDR2 is YENEEA. The CDR3 runs 13 residues. V was trimmed by 0 bases and J by 1 base, leaving 3 bases between them. The CDR3 DNA sequence: TGTGCCAGCAGCTTAGAGCCGAACACTGAAGCTTTCTTT. Translated: CASSLEPNTEAFF.